This TCR beta chain appears in the sequencing data of a study of T cells in Graves' hyperthyroidism and ophthalmopathy. Study conclusions and caveats: The blood repertoire included most of the expanded thyroid clonotypes above 0.001.

TCR beta CDR3 regions were amplified from RNA transcripts. During a first-round RT-PCR of the TCR CDR3, the HTBI primer set was used. MiXCR was run by TCRdb on the multiplex PCR reads, yielding one entry per CDR3 protein. There are about 690,000 distinct CDR3 sequences in the sample; roughly a sixth occur only once, and around 15% lies in the top ten. Comment on this clonotype: The target antigen is unknown.

The patients, who ranged from 18 to 65 in age, presented with newly diagnosed hyperthyroidism lasting under 2 months. From germline, CDR1 is MNHEY and CDR2 SVGEGT. V dropped 8 bases and J dropped 2; count of bases not matched to a gene: 6. The CDR3 is 13 amino acids. The sequencing sample was made of blood. This sequence joins TRBV6-2 or TRBV6-3 and TRBJ2-7; 7 bases map to TRBD1. The sequence came from a man between 50 and 59 years old with Graves' hyperthyroidism. The CDR3 here is CASQDRVAYEQYF. The CDR3 nucleotides are TGTGCCAGCCAAGACAGGGTGGCCTACGAGCAGTACTTC.